These 5 T cell receptor beta chains share one sample of origin, sequenced in a study of OX40 agonist ivuxolimab in advanced cancers. Sequencing was performed with immunoSEQ multiplex PCR; in TCRdb, only in-frame clones are kept and a portion is missing. The sample contains tens of thousands of clones, roughly 86% of which appear only once. The source was CD4+ or CD8+ T cells sorted from blood, collected in a trial of the OX40 agonist ivuxolimab. The receptor source for this set is an adult with an advanced solid tumor such as melanoma, head and neck, liver or kidney cancer.

V and J are TRBV6-1 and TRBJ2-7, with TRBD1 identical over 7 bases. Germline CDR1 MNHNS, CDR2 SASEGT. The J segment lost 9 bases and the V segment lost 2 bases, leaving 13 bases of the junction unmatched. There are 15 residues in the CDR3. Here the CDR3 DNA reads TGTGCCAGCAGTGAAACGTGGGACAGTACTACGAGGCAGTACTTC. As protein: CASSETWDSTTRQYF.

The V and J genes are TRBV19 and TRBJ2-7, with 8 bases aligning to TRBD1. Per germline, CDR1 LNHDA and CDR2 SQIVND (reference sequence). This CDR3 region has 12 residues. V lost 5 bases to trimming and J lost 6 bases; unmatched junction nucleotides: 3. CDR3 amino acids: CASSFTGGEQYF. DNA for the CDR3: TGTGCCAGTAGTTTTACAGGGGGCGAGCAGTACTTC. Full variable domain (outside the CDR3, taken from reference TRBV19 and TRBJ2-7): DGGITQSPKYLFRKEGQNVTLSCEQNLNHDAMYWYRQDPGQGLRLIYYSQIVNDFQKGDIAEGYSVSREKKESFPLTVTSAQKNPTAFYLCASSFTGGEQYFGPGTRLTVT.

This chain connects TRBV5-1 to TRBJ1-4, with unresolved D. CDR3 length equals 15 residues. Trimming removed 0 bases from V and 11 bases from J, with 17 bases in between. CDR1 is SGHRS, CDR2 YFSETQ, per germline. Written as DNA, the CDR3 is TGCGCCAGCAGCTTGGCGACTCTCCGGGAGAGCAAACTGTTTTTT. Amino acid sequence: CASSLATLRESKLFF. Full variable domain (missing parts from reference TRBV5-1 and TRBJ1-4): KAGVTQTPRYLIKTRGQQVTLSCSPISGHRSVSWYQQTPGQGLQFLFEYFSETQRNKGNFPGRFSGRQFSNSRSEMNVSTLELGDSALYLCASSLATLRESKLFFGSGTQLSVL.

This CDR3 is CASRSHPGLPYTQYF. CDR3 coding DNA: TGTGCCAGCAGATCTCACCCGGGACTACCCTATACGCAGTATTTT. The genes are TRBV6-5 and TRBJ2-3; 7 bases align to TRBD2. The length of the CDR3 is 15 residues. CDR1 is MNHEY and CDR2 is SVGAGI in the germline V gene. V was pared by 6 bases and J by 7 bases, with 13 bases of the junction left unmatched.

The chain couples TRBV19 to TRBJ2-3; TRBD2 matches at 10 bases. CDR1 is LNHDA and CDR2 is SQIVND in the germline V gene (reference sequence). The CDR3 is 17 residues long. The junction had 9 bases not matched to a gene; V was cut back by 5 bases and J by 1 base. The CDR3 coding sequence is TGTGCCAGTAGTCCCCCCCCCGGACTAGCGGGCACAGATACGCAGTATTTT. Its protein product is CASSPPPGLAGTDTQYF.